This T cell receptor beta chain appears in the sequencing data of a study of shared clonotypes between healthy human individuals. Assay runs were performed at deep level. Clones were sequenced by immunoSEQ multiplex PCR, and TCRdb holds only the in-frame ones, with some missing. The sample lists 450,000 to 500,000 clones, 65% to 85% seen once, with roughly 13% in the top ten. Some 90 million PBMCs were counted before genomic DNA extraction. The V gene's germline CDR1 is WSHSY and CDR2 SAAADI. The CDR3 loop spans 16 amino acids. The trim removed 6 bases at V and 2 bases at J, leaving 11 bases unmatched.

This clonotype was obtained from a woman aged 40 to 50 in good health. Some clones in this sample may be carry-over from other donors' samples. The sample comprised PBMCs. This chain connects TRBV10-2 to TRBJ2-3, with 7 bases identical to TRBD2. The CDR3 bases are TGCGCCAGCAGCCTTCCCGGGAGCGGGAACACAGATACGCAGTATTTT. It yields the protein CASSLPGSGNTDTQYF.